One and the same sample provided the 7 T cell receptor beta chains below, sequenced in a study of T cell changes during pregnancy in multiple sclerosis. Produced via immunoSEQ multiplex PCR; TCRdb's table is partial and in-frame only. The sample carries more than 35,000 clones, about 91% recorded once. The sequencing here drew on CD4+ T cells from peripheral blood mononuclear cells, taken in the third trimester of pregnancy. The receptors here all came from a female donor with multiple sclerosis, enrolled in a pregnancy study.

This clone showed up just once. The V and J genes are TRBV6-5 and TRBJ1-2; D unresolved. The CDR3 runs 13 residues. The V end lost 7 bases, the J end lost 8 bases, and 17 bases lay between the germline ends. Germline assignment: CDR1 MNHEY and CDR2 SVGAGI. DNA of the CDR3: TGTGCCAGCACTGTTGGGCTACCTGGGGGCTACACCTTC. It encodes CASTVGLPGGYTF.

The rearrangement uses TRBV9 and TRBJ2-5, with D perhaps TRBD1 (6 bases). The J call may be in error: the DNA end matches TRBJ2-7 better. The V gene's germline CDR1 is SGDLS and CDR2 YYNGEE. This CDR3 has 15 residues. The CDR3 region has the DNA TGTGCCAGCAGCCCCCGGGACACAAGCTCCTACGAGCAGTACTTC. Encoded protein: CASSPRDTSSYEQYF.

The V gene is TRBV19, the J gene TRBJ2-7; D is possibly TRBD1 (6 bases). V was pared by 1 base and J by 1 base, with 8 bases between. The CDR3 totals 14 residues. Germline CDR1 and CDR2: LNHDA and SQIVND (reference sequence). The chain's CDR3 is CASSIADSSYEQYF. For the CDR3, the DNA is TGTGCCAGTAGTATAGCGGACAGTTCCTACGAGCAGTACTTC.

The chain employs TRBV4-3 and TRBJ2-7; D gene unclear. Germline values: CDR1 LGHNA, CDR2 YSLEER. V lost 2 bases, J lost 3 bases, and 8 bases lay in between. This CDR3 has 13 residues. CDR3 sequence: CASSQNYNYEQYF. The CDR3 nucleotides are TGCGCCAGCAGCCAAAACTACAACTACGAGCAGTACTTC.

The chain recombines TRBV5-1 with TRBJ2-5, with TRBD2 as a possible D gene (7 bases). This CDR3 is 14 amino acids long. The V gene lost 0 bases and the J gene lost 4 bases, with 10 bases spanning the gap. The V gene's germline CDR1 is SGHRS and CDR2 YFSETQ. The CDR3 spells CASSLAGGPETQYF. The DNA of the CDR3 is TGCGCCAGCAGCTTGGCCGGGGGGCCAGAGACCCAGTACTTC.

The V gene is TRBV11-3, the J gene TRBJ2-1; D is undetermined. Trimming took 5 bases from V and 4 from J, leaving 6 bases between them. Germline V gene lookup returns CDR1 SGHNT and CDR2 YENEEA. CDR3 size: 12 residues. As DNA, the CDR3 is TGTGCCAGCAGCGCTACTTACAATGAGCAGTTCTTC. It specifies CASSATYNEQFF.

This chain joins TRBV13 and TRBJ2-2; 8 bases map to TRBD1. The CDR3 is 16 residues long. Germline values: CDR1 PRHDT, CDR2 FYEKMQ (reference sequence). V trimming: 5 bases; J trimming: 6 bases; junction bases outside the gene matches: 11. CDR3 sequence (DNA): TGTGCCAGCAGCCTACCGGGGACAGGAGGTTCCGGGGAGCTGTTTTTT. Amino acids: CASSLPGTGGSGELFF. Full variable domain (outside the CDR3, taken from reference TRBV13 and TRBJ2-2): AAGVIQSPRHLIKEKRETATLKCYPIPRHDTVYWYQQGPGQDPQFLISFYEKMQSDKGSIPDRFSAQQFSDYHSELNMSSLELGDSALYFCASSLPGTGGSGELFFGEGSRLTVL.